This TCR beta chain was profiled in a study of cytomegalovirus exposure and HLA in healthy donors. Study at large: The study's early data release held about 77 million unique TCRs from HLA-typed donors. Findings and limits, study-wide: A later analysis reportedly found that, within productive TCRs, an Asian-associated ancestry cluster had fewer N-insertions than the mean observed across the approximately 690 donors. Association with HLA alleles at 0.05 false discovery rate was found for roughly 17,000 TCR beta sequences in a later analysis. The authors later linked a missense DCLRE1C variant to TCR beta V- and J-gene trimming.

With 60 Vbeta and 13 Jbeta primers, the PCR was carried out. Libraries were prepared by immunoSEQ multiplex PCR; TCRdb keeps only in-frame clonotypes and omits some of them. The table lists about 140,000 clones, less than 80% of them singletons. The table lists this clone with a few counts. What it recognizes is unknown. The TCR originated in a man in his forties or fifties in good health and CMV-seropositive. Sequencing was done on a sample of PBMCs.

The CDR3 coding sequence is TGTGCCAGCAGACAGGTATGGGGCAATCAGCCCCAGCATTTT. The encoded protein is CASRQVWGNQPQHF. The chain carries TRBV6-1 and TRBJ1-5, with a weak D call TRBD1 (5 bases). Trimming stripped 6 bases from V and 2 bases from J, with 11 bases between. The CDR3 totals 14 residues. CDR1 is MNHNS and CDR2 is SASEGT in the germline V gene.